The T cell receptor (beta chain) described here comes from a study of blood T cells in healthy people across ages. Ten or more counts support this clonotype. The junction differs from germline at one of its ends, possibly a read error. A second PCR, run for roughly 7 to 12 cycles, used a sample-barcoded 5' primer plus a J-beta primer mix. TCRdb analysed the 5' RACE reads with MiXCR anew, one entry per CDR3 protein. The repertoire holds 1.5 million to 2 million distinct CDR3 sequences, with 25% to 30% as singletons. This CDR3 is 15 amino acids long. Germline CDR1 and CDR2: SGHRS and YFSETQ. The draw of peripheral blood yielded ten milliliters from each donor.

The TCR sequence derives from a woman younger than 45 in good health. Sequencing was done on a sample of blood. The chain couples TRBV5-1 to TRBJ2-1, with TRBD2 matching over 11 bases. The CDR3 region has the DNA TGTGCCAGCAGCCTGCGGCTAGCGGGAGGAGATGAGCAGTTCTTC. Protein: CASSLRLAGGDEQFF. Full variable domain (rest looked up from reference TRBV5-1 and TRBJ2-1): KAGVTQTPRYLIKTRGQQVTLSCSPISGHRSVSWYQQTPGQGLQFLFEYFSETQRNKGNFPGRFSGRQFSNSRSEMNVSTLELGDSALYLCASSLRLAGGDEQFFGPGTRLTVL.